Listed below are T cell receptor beta chains from one sample, sequenced in a study of blood T cell repertoires in COVID-19. The protocol was immunoSEQ multiplex PCR, while the TCRdb copy is restricted to in-frame clones and leaves out a portion. The sample lists about 320,000 clones; about 83% were seen once. What was sequenced was peripheral blood. The receptors were gathered from a woman aged 50 to 65 with acute or convalescent COVID-19. The CDR3 runs from the conserved cysteine through the conserved F or W. D genes are given only for firm matches. Where a row states a size, it is once, few, many or the class of an expanded clone; other rows omit it.

D gene: .
clone size: .
J gene: TRBJ1-5
CDR3 length: 14
V gene: TRBV28
CDR3 DNA: TGTGCCAGCAGAACCGGGGGTCGGGATCAGCCCCAGCATTTT
CDR3 protein: CASRTGGRDQPQHF

D gene: TRBD1
clone size: .
J gene: TRBJ1-1
CDR3 length: 14
V gene: TRBV7-8
CDR3 DNA: TGTGCCAGCAGCCCCGGCCAGGGGGACACTGAAGCTTTCTTT
CDR3 protein: CASSPGQGDTEAFF

D gene: .
clone size: .
J gene: TRBJ1-5
CDR3 length: 17
V gene: TRBV5-1
CDR3 DNA: TGCGCCAGCAGCTTGCCCGATGACAGTTTCTACGATCAGCCCCAGCATTTT
CDR3 protein: CASSLPDDSFYDQPQHF

D gene: .
clone size: .
J gene: TRBJ2-3
CDR3 length: 12
V gene: TRBV12-3/TRBV12-4
CDR3 DNA: TGTGCCAGTAGCGGAGGCACAGATACGCAGTATTTT
CDR3 protein: CASSGGTDTQYF

D gene: TRBD1
clone size: once
J gene: TRBJ1-4
CDR3 length: 14
V gene: TRBV11-2
CDR3 DNA: TGTGCCAGCAGCTTAGGGGACAGGGGTGAAAAACTGTTTTTT
CDR3 protein: CASSLGDRGEKLFF

D gene: .
clone size: .
J gene: TRBJ1-3
CDR3 length: 16
V gene: TRBV30
CDR3 DNA: TGTGCCTGGAGTGTTATGGGACAAGGTTCAAGAAACACCATATATTTT
CDR3 protein: CAWSVMGQGSRNTIYF

D gene: TRBD1
clone size: .
J gene: TRBJ1-2
CDR3 length: 13
V gene: TRBV2
CDR3 DNA: TGTGCCAGCAGTGAAGAGACAGGGGGTGGCTACACCTTC
CDR3 protein: CASSEETGGGYTF

D gene: .
clone size: once
J gene: TRBJ1-6
CDR3 length: 14
V gene: TRBV27
CDR3 DNA: TGTGCCAGCAAGCCCAACGGGTCGAATTCACCCCTCCACTTT
CDR3 protein: CASKPNGSNSPLHF

D gene: TRBD2
clone size: .
J gene: TRBJ2-2
CDR3 length: 14
V gene: TRBV2
CDR3 DNA: TGTGCCAGCGGGAGGGGTTCGAACACCGGGGAGCTGTTTTTT
CDR3 protein: CASGRGSNTGELFF

D gene: .
clone size: few
J gene: TRBJ2-2
CDR3 length: 13
V gene: TRBV10-1
CDR3 DNA: TGCGCCAGCAGTGAGCCGGAGGGCCAGGAGCTGTTTTTT
CDR3 protein: CASSEPEGQELFF

D gene: .
clone size: once
J gene: TRBJ2-3
CDR3 length: 16
V gene: TRBV4-2
CDR3 DNA: TGTGCCAGCAGCCTGCCCCCGGACTCCAGCACAGATACGCAGTATTTT
CDR3 protein: CASSLPPDSSTDTQYF

D gene: TRBD2
clone size: .
J gene: TRBJ2-2
CDR3 length: 14
V gene: TRBV29-1
CDR3 DNA: TGCAGCGGGAGTAGCGGGAGTGACACCGGGGAGCTGTTTTTT
CDR3 protein: CSGSSGSDTGELFF

D gene: .
clone size: .
J gene: TRBJ1-1
CDR3 length: 15
V gene: TRBV7-8
CDR3 DNA: TGTGCCAGCAAGCCGATCTTGGGGCATGGGACTGAAGCTTTCTTT
CDR3 protein: CASKPILGHGTEAFF

D gene: .
clone size: few
J gene: TRBJ1-1
CDR3 length: 15
V gene: TRBV19
CDR3 DNA: TGTGCCAGTAGGCAAGGCGGGGGGCGGTACACTGAAGCTTTCTTT
CDR3 protein: CASRQGGGRYTEAFF

D gene: .
clone size: .
J gene: TRBJ1-1
CDR3 length: 15
V gene: TRBV5-1
CDR3 DNA: TGCGCCAGCAGCTTGGAGAGCCTAATGAACACTGAAGCTTTCTTT
CDR3 protein: CASSLESLMNTEAFF

D gene: TRBD1
clone size: .
J gene: TRBJ1-5
CDR3 length: 16
V gene: TRBV3-1/TRBV3-2
CDR3 DNA: TGTGCCAGCAGCCGCCCCAGGGGGCGGGTAAATCAGCCCCAGCATTTT
CDR3 protein: CASSRPRGRVNQPQHF

D gene: .
clone size: .
J gene: TRBJ2-5
CDR3 length: 16
V gene: TRBV5-1
CDR3 DNA: TGCGCCAGCAGCTCGGGAGCCGTTAGCGGACAAGAGACCCAGTACTTC
CDR3 protein: CASSSGAVSGQETQYF

D gene: .
clone size: .
J gene: TRBJ1-2
CDR3 length: 15
V gene: TRBV4-1
CDR3 DNA: TGCGCCAGCAGCCAAGGAACTATGGGGACTATCGGCTACACCTTC
CDR3 protein: CASSQGTMGTIGYTF

D gene: .
clone size: few
J gene: TRBJ2-1
CDR3 length: 14
V gene: TRBV5-4
CDR3 DNA: TGTGCCACCTTTAGCGGCCTATCCTACAATGAGCAGTTCTTC
CDR3 protein: CATFSGLSYNEQFF

D gene: .
clone size: once
J gene: TRBJ2-5
CDR3 length: 13
V gene: TRBV5-1
CDR3 DNA: TGCGCCAGCAGCTTGGAAGGGGAAGAGACCCAGTACTTC
CDR3 protein: CASSLEGEETQYF

D gene: .
clone size: .
J gene: TRBJ2-6
CDR3 length: 15
V gene: TRBV5-1
CDR3 DNA: TGCGCCAGCCACTCCGCTGGGAGCGGGGCCAACGTCCTGACTTTC
CDR3 protein: CASHSAGSGANVLTF

D gene: TRBD1
clone size: .
J gene: TRBJ1-1
CDR3 length: 13
V gene: TRBV24-1
CDR3 DNA: TGTGCCACAAGCGACAGGGTCAGCACTGAAGCTTTCTTT
CDR3 protein: CATSDRVSTEAFF

D gene: TRBD2
clone size: .
J gene: TRBJ2-2
CDR3 length: 13
V gene: TRBV6-5
CDR3 DNA: TGTGCCAGCAGTCGGACTAGCGGAGGGGAGCTGTTTTTT
CDR3 protein: CASSRTSGGELFF

D gene: TRBD1
clone size: .
J gene: TRBJ1-6
CDR3 length: 14
V gene: TRBV28
CDR3 DNA: TGTGCCAGCAAAGGGACAGCTTATAATTCACCCCTCCACTTT
CDR3 protein: CASKGTAYNSPLHF

D gene: TRBD1
clone size: .
J gene: TRBJ2-5
CDR3 length: 13
V gene: TRBV7-9
CDR3 DNA: TGTGCCAGCGTTCGGACAGGCCAAGAGACCCAGTACTTC
CDR3 protein: CASVRTGQETQYF

D gene: .
clone size: .
J gene: TRBJ1-3
CDR3 length: 15
V gene: TRBV7-2
CDR3 DNA: TGTGCCAGCAGCCCGACAGTGCACTCTGGAAACACCATATATTTT
CDR3 protein: CASSPTVHSGNTIYF

D gene: TRBD1
clone size: .
J gene: TRBJ2-7
CDR3 length: 14
V gene: TRBV2
CDR3 DNA: TGTGCCAGCAGGTTGACAGGGTGGGTTTACGAGCAGTACTTC
CDR3 protein: CASRLTGWVYEQYF

D gene: .
clone size: many
J gene: TRBJ2-3
CDR3 length: 15
V gene: TRBV9
CDR3 DNA: TGTGCCAGCAGCGCCGGGACACGCAGCACAGATACGCAGTATTTT
CDR3 protein: CASSAGTRSTDTQYF

D gene: TRBD2
clone size: .
J gene: TRBJ2-3
CDR3 length: 14
V gene: TRBV10-3
CDR3 DNA: TGTGCCATCAGTGACCGGGGGGACACAGATACGCAGTATTTT
CDR3 protein: CAISDRGDTDTQYF

D gene: .
clone size: once
J gene: TRBJ2-3
CDR3 length: 15
V gene: TRBV5-1
CDR3 DNA: TGCGCCAGCAGCTTTGACGGAGGCCATCGAGATACGCAGTATTTT
CDR3 protein: CASSFDGGHRDTQYF

D gene: .
clone size: .
J gene: TRBJ2-2
CDR3 length: 12
V gene: TRBV7-8
CDR3 DNA: TGTGCCAGCAGCTTATCGGGTGGGGAGCTGTTTTTT
CDR3 protein: CASSLSGGELFF

D gene: .
clone size: .
J gene: TRBJ2-7
CDR3 length: 13
V gene: TRBV30
CDR3 DNA: TGTGCCTGGAGTTGGCAGGCATCCTACGAGCAGTACTTC
CDR3 protein: CAWSWQASYEQYF

D gene: .
clone size: once
J gene: TRBJ2-3
CDR3 length: 15
V gene: TRBV5-4
CDR3 DNA: TGTGCCAGCAGCCCTAGCGCCCTCATCACAGATACGCAGTATTTT
CDR3 protein: CASSPSALITDTQYF

D gene: .
clone size: .
J gene: TRBJ2-1
CDR3 length: 14
V gene: TRBV7-2
CDR3 DNA: TGTGCCAGCAGCTTAGCACACTCCTACAATGAGCAGTTCTTC
CDR3 protein: CASSLAHSYNEQFF

D gene: TRBD1
clone size: .
J gene: TRBJ1-2
CDR3 length: 15
V gene: TRBV24-1
CDR3 DNA: TGTGCCACCAGTGTCCCTTCGGGACAGGGGGAAGGCTACACCTTC
CDR3 protein: CATSVPSGQGEGYTF

D gene: .
clone size: .
J gene: TRBJ1-2
CDR3 length: 13
V gene: TRBV12-3/TRBV12-4
CDR3 DNA: TGTGCCAGCAGTTTACAGGATTCCTATGGCTACACCTTC
CDR3 protein: CASSLQDSYGYTF

D gene: .
clone size: .
J gene: TRBJ1-2
CDR3 length: 13
V gene: TRBV7-9
CDR3 DNA: TGTGCCAGCAGCCTTGGACAGACTCTTGGCTACACCTTC
CDR3 protein: CASSLGQTLGYTF

D gene: TRBD1
clone size: .
J gene: TRBJ1-2
CDR3 length: 14
V gene: TRBV2
CDR3 DNA: TGTGCCAGCAGACCCGGGACAGGGTCCGATGGCTACACCTTC
CDR3 protein: CASRPGTGSDGYTF

D gene: .
clone size: .
J gene: TRBJ2-7
CDR3 length: 13
V gene: TRBV6-5
CDR3 DNA: TGTGCCAGCAGTTCCCCCGGCTCCTACGAGCAGTACTTC
CDR3 protein: CASSSPGSYEQYF

D gene: .
clone size: .
J gene: TRBJ2-7
CDR3 length: 15
V gene: TRBV6-5
CDR3 DNA: TGTGCCAGCAGTTACTCGGGGGCGGAAATCTACGAGCAGTACTTC
CDR3 protein: CASSYSGAEIYEQYF